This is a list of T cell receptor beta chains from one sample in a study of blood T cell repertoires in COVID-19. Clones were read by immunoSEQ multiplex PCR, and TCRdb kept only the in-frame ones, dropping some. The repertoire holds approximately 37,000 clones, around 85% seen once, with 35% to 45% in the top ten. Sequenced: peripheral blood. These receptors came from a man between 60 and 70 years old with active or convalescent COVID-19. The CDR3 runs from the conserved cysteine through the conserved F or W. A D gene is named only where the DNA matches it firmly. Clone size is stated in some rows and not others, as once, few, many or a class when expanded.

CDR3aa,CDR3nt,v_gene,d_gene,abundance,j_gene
CASSFSLGADTQYF,TGTGCCAGCAGCTTCTCCTTGGGAGCAGATACGCAGTATTTT,TRBV7-8,NA,once,TRBJ2-3
CASSSGTGFNQETQYF,TGTGCCAGCAGCTCCGGGACAGGGTTTAACCAAGAGACCCAGTACTTC,TRBV5-5,TRBD1,NA,TRBJ2-5
CASSLDGMNQPQHF,TGCGCCAGCAGCTTGGACGGTATGAATCAGCCCCAGCATTTT,TRBV5-1,NA,NA,TRBJ1-5
CASSLDRDTEAFF,TGTGCCAGCAGCTTGGACAGGGACACTGAAGCTTTCTTT,TRBV5-5,NA,once,TRBJ1-1
CSVEGSQSEAFF,TGCAGCGTTGAAGGGAGCCAGAGTGAAGCTTTCTTT,TRBV29-1,NA,NA,TRBJ1-1
CASSLGRTSGKTEQFF,TGTGCCAGCAGTTTGGGGAGGACTAGCGGAAAAACTGAGCAGTTCTTC,TRBV27,TRBD2,NA,TRBJ2-1
CASSLSDRDEQFF,TGTGCCAGCAGCTTATCCGACAGGGATGAGCAGTTCTTC,TRBV7-9,TRBD1,NA,TRBJ2-1
CASSSRGGYGYTF,TGTGCCAGCAGTTCCAGGGGCGGCTATGGCTACACCTTC,TRBV6-5,NA,NA,TRBJ1-2
CASSQAAGQTLVSYNEQFF,TGCGCCAGCAGCCAAGCGGCGGGTCAGACCCTTGTATCCTACAATGAGCAGTTCTTC,TRBV4-1,NA,NA,TRBJ2-1
CASSFSNEQFF,TGTGCCAGCAGCTTTTCTAATGAGCAGTTCTTC,TRBV7-2,NA,NA,TRBJ2-1
CASSLADRDNSPLHF,TGCGCCAGCAGCTTGGCTGACAGGGACAATTCACCCCTCCACTTT,TRBV5-1,TRBD1,NA,TRBJ1-6
CASSMIGTYNEKLFF,TGTGCCAGTAGTATGATCGGGACTTACAATGAAAAACTGTTTTTT,TRBV19,NA,once,TRBJ1-4
CASSLDGRPQETQYF,TGCGCCAGCAGCTTGGATGGCCGTCCACAAGAGACCCAGTACTTC,TRBV5-1,NA,once,TRBJ2-5
CSVGQGQSSGNTIYF,TGCAGCGTTGGGCAGGGACAGAGCTCTGGAAACACCATATATTTT,TRBV29-1,TRBD1,NA,TRBJ1-3
CASSSGGGWEGETQYF,TGTGCCAGCAGTTCTGGTGGAGGTTGGGAGGGAGAGACCCAGTACTTC,TRBV6-6,TRBD2,NA,TRBJ2-5
CASSLGRVEQPQHF,TGTGCCAGCAGCTTAGGACGGGTGGAACAGCCCCAGCATTTT,TRBV7-9,NA,NA,TRBJ1-5
CASSRERGTQYF,TGTGCCAGCAGCCGGGAGCGGGGAACGCAGTATTTT,TRBV14,TRBD2,NA,TRBJ2-3
CASSLGATNEKLFF,TGTGCCAGCAGCTTAGGAGCAACTAATGAAAAACTGTTTTTT,TRBV5-6,NA,NA,TRBJ1-4
CASSLGLAGGFYNEQFF,TGCGCCAGCAGCTTAGGACTAGCGGGAGGTTTCTACAATGAGCAGTTCTTC,TRBV5-1,TRBD2,once,TRBJ2-1
CATELRQRLSGSRTGELFF,TGCGCCACCGAACTGAGACAGAGGCTTAGCGGGAGTCGCACCGGGGAGCTGTTTTTT,TRBV23-1,TRBD2,once,TRBJ2-2
CASSLNPPPAPLHF,TGTGCCAGCAGCTTAAATCCCCCGCCGGCACCCCTCCACTTT,TRBV7-9,NA,NA,TRBJ1-6
CASSIVDTGQYGYTF,TGTGCCAGTAGTATAGTGGACACCGGGCAGTATGGCTACACCTTC,TRBV19,NA,NA,TRBJ1-2
CASSLVGRGPDTQYF,TGCGCCAGCAGCTTGGTTGGACGAGGGCCAGATACGCAGTATTTT,TRBV5-1,NA,NA,TRBJ2-3
CASSQDGRLGGSISGNTIYF,TGTGCCAGCAGCCAAGATGGGAGGCTTGGGGGGAGCATCTCTGGAAACACCATATATTTT,TRBV3-1/TRBV3-2,NA,NA,TRBJ1-3
CASSSQRGSSYNEQFF,TGTGCCAGCAGTTCCCAGCGGGGGAGCTCCTACAATGAGCAGTTCTTC,TRBV28,TRBD2,NA,TRBJ2-1
CATSTGVQETQYF,TGTGCCACCTCGACAGGGGTACAGGAGACCCAGTACTTC,TRBV24-1,TRBD1,NA,TRBJ2-5
CASSFAAHNEQFF,TGTGCCAGCAGTTTTGCGGCGCACAATGAGCAGTTCTTC,TRBV12-3/TRBV12-4,NA,NA,TRBJ2-1
CASSFQTSGRTIEQFF,TGTGCCAGCAGTTTTCAGACTAGCGGGAGAACAATTGAGCAGTTCTTC,TRBV6-5,TRBD2,NA,TRBJ2-1
CASSSGLAEYNEQFF,TGTGCCAGCAGCTCAGGACTAGCAGAATACAATGAGCAGTTCTTC,TRBV7-9,TRBD2,few,TRBJ2-1
CASSLGLTGTEAFF,TGTGCCAGCAGCTTAGGGTTGACAGGCACTGAAGCTTTCTTT,TRBV7-2,NA,NA,TRBJ1-1
CASSPTGSSYNEQFF,TGTGCCAGCAGTCCGACAGGATCTTCCTACAATGAGCAGTTCTTC,TRBV6-6,NA,NA,TRBJ2-1
CASSYEAPAKNIQYF,TGTGCCAGCAGTTACGAGGCCCCAGCCAAAAACATTCAGTACTTC,TRBV6-5,NA,NA,TRBJ2-4
CATSDLAGGRDEQFF,TGTGCCACCAGTGACCTAGCGGGAGGGCGCGATGAGCAGTTCTTC,TRBV24-1,TRBD2,NA,TRBJ2-1
CASSLLSPAGDQETQYF,TGTGCCAGCAGTTTGTTATCCCCGGCCGGGGACCAAGAGACCCAGTACTTC,TRBV28,NA,NA,TRBJ2-5
CASSPIRGNTEAFF,TGTGCCAGCAGCCCCATCAGGGGGAACACTGAAGCTTTCTTT,TRBV2,NA,NA,TRBJ1-1
CASSGRGKGNTIYF,TGTGCCAGCAGCGGTCGGGGAAAGGGAAACACCATATATTTT,TRBV9,NA,NA,TRBJ1-3
CASSLAQGGTEAFF,TGTGCCAGCAGCTTAGCGCAGGGAGGCACTGAAGCTTTCTTT,TRBV7-8,NA,NA,TRBJ1-1
CAISQTGMYTEAFF,TGTGCCATCAGCCAGACAGGAATGTACACTGAAGCTTTCTTT,TRBV10-3,NA,NA,TRBJ1-1
CASSFPSSGNTIYF,TGTGCCAGCAGCTTCCCGAGCTCTGGAAACACCATATATTTT,TRBV7-9,NA,NA,TRBJ1-3
CASSFREVNEKLFF,TGTGCCAGCAGTTTCCGCGAGGTTAATGAAAAACTGTTTTTT,TRBV28,NA,once,TRBJ1-4
CAISDSGVGNQPQHF,TGTGCCATCAGTGATTCAGGGGTTGGCAATCAGCCCCAGCATTTT,TRBV10-3,NA,few,TRBJ1-5
CSVRGGNTIYF,TGCAGCGTGAGGGGGGGAAACACCATATATTTT,TRBV29-1,NA,once,TRBJ1-3
CASSPQESSNQPQHF,TGTGCCAGCAGCCCACAGGAAAGCTCTAATCAGCCCCAGCATTTT,TRBV7-9,NA,once,TRBJ1-5